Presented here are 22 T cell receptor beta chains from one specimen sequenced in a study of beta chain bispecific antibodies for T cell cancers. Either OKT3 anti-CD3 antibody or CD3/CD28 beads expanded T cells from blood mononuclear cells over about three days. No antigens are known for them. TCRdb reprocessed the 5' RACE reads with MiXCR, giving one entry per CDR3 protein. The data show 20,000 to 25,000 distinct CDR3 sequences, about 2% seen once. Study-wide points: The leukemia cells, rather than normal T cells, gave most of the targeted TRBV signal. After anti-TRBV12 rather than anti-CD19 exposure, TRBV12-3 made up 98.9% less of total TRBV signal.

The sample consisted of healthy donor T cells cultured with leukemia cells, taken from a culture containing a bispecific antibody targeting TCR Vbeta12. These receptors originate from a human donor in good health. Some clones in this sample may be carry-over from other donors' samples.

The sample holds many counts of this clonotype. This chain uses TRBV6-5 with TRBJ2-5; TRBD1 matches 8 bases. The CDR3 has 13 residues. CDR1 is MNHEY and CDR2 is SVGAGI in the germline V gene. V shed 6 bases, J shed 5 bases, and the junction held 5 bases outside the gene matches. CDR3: CASRPDREETQYF. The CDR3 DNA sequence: TGTGCCAGCAGGCCGGACAGGGAGGAGACCCAGTACTTC.

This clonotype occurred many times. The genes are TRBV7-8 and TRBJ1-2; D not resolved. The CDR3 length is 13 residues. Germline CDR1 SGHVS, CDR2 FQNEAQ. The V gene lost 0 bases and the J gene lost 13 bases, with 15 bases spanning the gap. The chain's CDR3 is CASSLARADTFTF. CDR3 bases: TGTGCCAGCAGCTTAGCGCGGGCAGACACCTTCACCTTC.

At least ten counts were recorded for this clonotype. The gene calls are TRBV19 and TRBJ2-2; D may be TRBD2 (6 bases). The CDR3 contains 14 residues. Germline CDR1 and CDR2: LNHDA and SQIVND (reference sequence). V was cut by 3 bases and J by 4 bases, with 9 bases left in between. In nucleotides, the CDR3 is TGTGCCAGTAGTATGGGAGGTCCCACCGGGGAGCTGTTTTTT. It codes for CASSMGGPTGELFF.

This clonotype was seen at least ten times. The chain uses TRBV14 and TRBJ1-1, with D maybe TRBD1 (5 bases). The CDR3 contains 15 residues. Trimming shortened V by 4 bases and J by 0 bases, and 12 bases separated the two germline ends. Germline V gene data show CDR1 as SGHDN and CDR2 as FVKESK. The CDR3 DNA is TGTGCCAGCAGCCCGACGGAGGGACTGAACACTGAAGCTTTCTTT. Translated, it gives CASSPTEGLNTEAFF.

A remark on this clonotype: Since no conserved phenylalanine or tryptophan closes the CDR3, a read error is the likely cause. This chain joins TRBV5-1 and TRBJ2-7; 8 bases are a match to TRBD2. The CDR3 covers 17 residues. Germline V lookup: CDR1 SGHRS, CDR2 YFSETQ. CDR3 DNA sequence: TGTGCCAGCAGCCCGGAACGGAGCGGGGGCCCCTCCTACGAGCAGTACCTC. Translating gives CASSPERSGGPSYEQYL.

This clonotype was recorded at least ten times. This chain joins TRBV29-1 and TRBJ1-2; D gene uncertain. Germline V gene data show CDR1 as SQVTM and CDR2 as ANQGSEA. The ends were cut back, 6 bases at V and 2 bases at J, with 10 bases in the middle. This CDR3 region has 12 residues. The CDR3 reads CSVNEGNYGYTF. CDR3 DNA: TGCAGCGTGAACGAGGGAAACTATGGCTACACCTTC.

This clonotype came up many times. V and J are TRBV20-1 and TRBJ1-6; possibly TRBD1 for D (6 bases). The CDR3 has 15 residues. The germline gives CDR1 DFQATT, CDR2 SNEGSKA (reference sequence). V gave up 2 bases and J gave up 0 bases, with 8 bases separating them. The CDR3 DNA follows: TGCAGTGCTAGAAGGGGGAGCTCCTATAATTCACCCCTCCACTTT. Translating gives CSARRGSSYNSPLHF.

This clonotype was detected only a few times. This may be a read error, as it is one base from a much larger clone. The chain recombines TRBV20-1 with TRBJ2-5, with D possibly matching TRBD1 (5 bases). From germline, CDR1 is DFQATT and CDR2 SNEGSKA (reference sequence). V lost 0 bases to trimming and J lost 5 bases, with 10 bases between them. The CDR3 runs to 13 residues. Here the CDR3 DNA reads TGCAGTGCTAGAGAGGTAGGGGATGAGACCCAGTACTTC. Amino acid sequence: CSAREVGDETQYF.

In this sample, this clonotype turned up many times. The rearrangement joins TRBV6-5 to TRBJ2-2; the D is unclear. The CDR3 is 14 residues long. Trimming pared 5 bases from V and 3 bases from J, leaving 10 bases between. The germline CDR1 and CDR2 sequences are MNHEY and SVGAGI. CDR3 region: CASSPLDDTGELFF. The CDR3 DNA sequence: TGTGCCAGCAGTCCCCTTGATGACACCGGGGAGCTGTTTTTT.

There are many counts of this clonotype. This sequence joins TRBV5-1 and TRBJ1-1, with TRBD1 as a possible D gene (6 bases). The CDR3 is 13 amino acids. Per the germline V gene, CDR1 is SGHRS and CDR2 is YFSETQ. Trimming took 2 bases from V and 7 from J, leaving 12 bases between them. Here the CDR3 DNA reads TGCGCCAGCAGCTTAGGGGGGGAGGTTGAAGCTTTCTTT. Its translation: CASSLGGEVEAFF.

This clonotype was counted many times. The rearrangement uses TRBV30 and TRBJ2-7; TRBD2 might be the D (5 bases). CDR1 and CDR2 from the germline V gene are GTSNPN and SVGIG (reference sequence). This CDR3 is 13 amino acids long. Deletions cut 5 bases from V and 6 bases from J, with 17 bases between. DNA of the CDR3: TGTGCCTGGGACGCGGGCCAGGTCCGCGAGCAGTACTTC. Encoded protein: CAWDAGQVREQYF.

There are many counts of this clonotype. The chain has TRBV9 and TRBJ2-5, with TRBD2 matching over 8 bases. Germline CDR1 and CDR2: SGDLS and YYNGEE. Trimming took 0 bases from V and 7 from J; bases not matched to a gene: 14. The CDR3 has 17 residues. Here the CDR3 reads CASSVAHNSLAGGTQYF. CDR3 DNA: TGTGCCAGCAGCGTAGCTCATAACAGCCTCGCGGGGGGGACCCAGTACTTC.

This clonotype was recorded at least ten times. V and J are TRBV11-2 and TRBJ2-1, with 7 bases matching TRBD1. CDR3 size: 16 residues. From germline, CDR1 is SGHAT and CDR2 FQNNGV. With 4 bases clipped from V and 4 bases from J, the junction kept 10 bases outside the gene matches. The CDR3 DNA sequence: TGTGCCAGCAGCTCCCGCGACAGGGAAACTTACAATGAGCAGTTCTTC. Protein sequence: CASSSRDRETYNEQFF. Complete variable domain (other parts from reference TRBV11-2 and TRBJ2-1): EAGVAQSPRYKIIEKRQSVAFWCNPISGHATLYWYQQILGQGPKLLIQFQNNGVVDDSQLPKDRFSAERLKGVDSTLKIQPAKLEDSAVYLCASSSRDRETYNEQFFGPGTRLTVL.

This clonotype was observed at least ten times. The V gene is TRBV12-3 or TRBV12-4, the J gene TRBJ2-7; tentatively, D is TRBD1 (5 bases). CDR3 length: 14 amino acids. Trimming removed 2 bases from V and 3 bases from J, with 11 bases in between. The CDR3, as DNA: TGTGCCAGCAGTTTAAGGGGCCTCGTCTACGAGCAGTACTTC. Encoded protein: CASSLRGLVYEQYF.

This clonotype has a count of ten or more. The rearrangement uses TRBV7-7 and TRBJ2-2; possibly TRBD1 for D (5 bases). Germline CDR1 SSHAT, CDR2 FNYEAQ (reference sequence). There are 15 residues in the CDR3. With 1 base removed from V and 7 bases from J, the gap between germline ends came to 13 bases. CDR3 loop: CASSLEAGSNGELFF. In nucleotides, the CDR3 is TGTGCCAGCAGCTTAGAGGCAGGGTCAAACGGGGAGCTGTTTTTT.

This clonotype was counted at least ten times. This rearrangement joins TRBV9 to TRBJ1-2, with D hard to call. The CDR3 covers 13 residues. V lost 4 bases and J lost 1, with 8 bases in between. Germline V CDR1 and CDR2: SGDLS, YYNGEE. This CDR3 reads CASSPSGNYGYTF. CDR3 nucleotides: TGTGCCAGCAGCCCCTCGGGTAACTATGGCTACACCTTC.

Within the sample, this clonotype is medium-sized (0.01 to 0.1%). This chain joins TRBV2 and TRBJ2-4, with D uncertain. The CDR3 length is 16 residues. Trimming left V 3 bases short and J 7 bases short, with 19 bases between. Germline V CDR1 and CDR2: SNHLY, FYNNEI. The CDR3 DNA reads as TGTGCCAGCAGTGAGTTCTCCGTGGCCTCGGTGAACATTCAGTACTTC. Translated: CASSEFSVASVNIQYF.

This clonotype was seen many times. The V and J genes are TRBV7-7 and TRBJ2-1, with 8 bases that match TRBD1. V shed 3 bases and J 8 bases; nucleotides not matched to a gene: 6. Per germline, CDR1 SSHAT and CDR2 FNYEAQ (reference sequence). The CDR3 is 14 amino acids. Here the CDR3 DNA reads TGTGCCAGCAGCTTCAGGGGGCGCTGGGATGAGCAGTTCTTC. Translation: CASSFRGRWDEQFF.

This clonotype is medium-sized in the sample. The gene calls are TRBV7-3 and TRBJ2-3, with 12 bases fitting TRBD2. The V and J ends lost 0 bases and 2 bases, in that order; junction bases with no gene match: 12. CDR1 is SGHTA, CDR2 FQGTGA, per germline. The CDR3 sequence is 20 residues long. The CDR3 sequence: CASSLTGPGLAGTITDTQYF. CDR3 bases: TGTGCCAGCAGCTTAACGGGACCCGGACTAGCGGGGACAATCACAGATACGCAGTATTTT.

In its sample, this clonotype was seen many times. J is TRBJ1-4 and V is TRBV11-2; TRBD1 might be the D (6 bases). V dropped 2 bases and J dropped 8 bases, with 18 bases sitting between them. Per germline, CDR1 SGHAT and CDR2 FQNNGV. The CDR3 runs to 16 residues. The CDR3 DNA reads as TGTGCCAGCAGCTTACCCGAGGGGGGGCTAGAGGAAAAACTGTTTTTT. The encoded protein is CASSLPEGGLEEKLFF.

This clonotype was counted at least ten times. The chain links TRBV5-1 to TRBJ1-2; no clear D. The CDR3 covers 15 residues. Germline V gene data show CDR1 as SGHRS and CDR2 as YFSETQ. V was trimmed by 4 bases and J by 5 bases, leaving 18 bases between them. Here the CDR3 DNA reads TGCGCCAGCAGCGACGGTTCGACGGCGGAGTATGGCTACACCTTC. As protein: CASSDGSTAEYGYTF.

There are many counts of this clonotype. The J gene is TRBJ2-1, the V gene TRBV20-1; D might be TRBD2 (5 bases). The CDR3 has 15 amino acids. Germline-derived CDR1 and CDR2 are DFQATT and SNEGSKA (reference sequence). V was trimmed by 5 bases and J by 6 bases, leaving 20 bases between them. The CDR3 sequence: CSAVLDYDSPNEQFF. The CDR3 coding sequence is TGCAGTGCTGTCCTAGACTACGATTCGCCCAATGAGCAGTTCTTC.